A single sample is the source of the 14 T cell receptor beta chains below, sequenced in a study of blood T cells in healthy people across ages. Using a J-beta primer mix together with a sample-barcoded 5' primer, a second PCR was run for roughly 6 to 12 cycles. TCRdb ran MiXCR on the 5' RACE reads and lists one entry per CDR3 protein. The table includes more than 700,000 distinct CDR3 sequences, 46% detected once. Sequencing was carried out using blood. Receptors were obtained from a man older than 75 in good health.

The gene calls are TRBV7-8 and TRBJ1-2; D might be TRBD1 (5 bases). CDR3 length equals 16 residues. The germline CDR1 and CDR2 sequences are SGHVS and FQNEAQ. V was trimmed by 0 bases and J by 4 bases, leaving 15 bases between them. The CDR3 nucleotides are TGTGCCAGCAGCTTAGCCTGGCAGGGCTTACCCTATGGCTACACCTTC. Its protein is CASSLAWQGLPYGYTF.

This clonotype was seen more than once but under ten times. V and J are TRBV5-1 and TRBJ1-2; 12 bases map to TRBD1. V trimming: 4 bases; J trimming: 8 bases; junction bases outside the gene matches: 6. CDR1 SGHRS and CDR2 YFSETQ come from the germline V gene. This CDR3 is 14 amino acids long. CDR3 sequence (DNA): TGCGCCAGCAGCCGGGACAGGGGGCAGGAAGGCTACACCTTC. This translates into CASSRDRGQEGYTF.

J is TRBJ1-2 and V is TRBV28; D is undetermined. CDR3 length: 11 residues. CDR1 and CDR2 (germline): MDHEN, SYDVKM. V was trimmed by 5 bases and J by 8 bases, leaving 9 bases between them. CDR3 residues: CASSGLQGYTF. CDR3 sequence (DNA): TGTGCCAGCAGTGGATTGCAGGGCTACACCTTC.

J is TRBJ2-1 and V is TRBV6-2 or TRBV6-3, with D possibly TRBD1 on 6 matching bases. Germline lookup yields CDR1 MNHEY and CDR2 SVGEGT. Trimming shortened V by 3 bases and J by 4 bases, and 16 bases separated the two germline ends. The CDR3 consists of 16 residues. The CDR3: CASSYGGNSRYNEQFF. The CDR3 nucleotides are TGTGCCAGCAGTTATGGGGGCAACTCTCGATACAATGAGCAGTTCTTC.

This clonotype was detected only a few times. The rearrangement uses TRBV20-1 and TRBJ1-4, with 9 nucleotides matching TRBD1. J was trimmed by 7 bases and V by 4 bases; bases with no gene match: 13. This CDR3 spans 16 amino acids. CDR1 DFQATT and CDR2 SNEGSKA come from the germline V gene (reference sequence). The CDR3 DNA follows: TGCAGTGCTATTGCCCGTTCAACAGGGGGCCTTGAAAAACTGTTTTTT. Encoded protein: CSAIARSTGGLEKLFF.

This clonotype was recorded once. The J gene is TRBJ1-4, the V gene TRBV12-3 or TRBV12-4; tentatively, D is TRBD1 (6 bases). The ends were cut back, 6 bases at V and 2 bases at J, with 13 bases in the middle. The CDR3 is made up of 15 amino acids. CDR3 residues: CASRGTGWTNEKLFF. The DNA of the CDR3 is TGTGCCAGCAGGGGAACAGGGTGGACTAATGAAAAACTGTTTTTT.

The chain has TRBV27 and TRBJ2-1, with TRBD1 matching over 7 bases. The CDR3 consists of 16 residues. V was clipped by 2 bases and J by 8 bases; unmatched bases: 12. Per the germline V gene, CDR1 is MNHEY and CDR2 is SMNVEV (reference sequence). In DNA, the CDR3 is TGTGCCAGCAGTTTAGGCCCTGCAGGGGGTATAGATGAGCAGTTCTTC. It codes for CASSLGPAGGIDEQFF.

This clonotype was counted a single time. The genes are TRBV28 and TRBJ1-5; 7 bases align to TRBD1. V gave up 2 bases and J gave up 15 bases; unmatched junction bases: 7. The CDR3 is made up of 12 amino acids. Germline CDR1 is MDHEN and CDR2 is SYDVKM. CDR3 residues: CASSLRDRASHF. The CDR3 bases are TGTGCCAGCAGTTTAAGGGACAGAGCTTCGCATTTT.

The rearrangement uses TRBV11-1 and TRBJ1-2; D is undetermined. The CDR3 is made up of 13 amino acids. Germline CDR1 is SGHAT and CDR2 is FQDESV (reference sequence). V was pared by 6 bases and J by 6 bases, with 14 bases between. The CDR3 region is CASSRRLSDGYTF. CDR3 in DNA: TGTGCCAGCAGTCGGCGACTCTCGGATGGCTACACCTTC.

This clonotype came up a few times. This chain joins TRBV14 and TRBJ2-1, with D unclear. Germline V gene lookup returns CDR1 SGHDN and CDR2 FVKESK. The CDR3 consists of 16 residues. The germline V and J ends were trimmed by 0 bases and 2 bases, with 11 bases remaining between them. The CDR3 DNA sequence: TGTGCCAGCAGCCAAGATCGAGAGCCAGCCTACAATGAGCAGTTCTTC. Protein sequence: CASSQDREPAYNEQFF.

This clonotype was seen a single time. The chain couples TRBV5-1 to TRBJ2-5; 10 nucleotides agree with TRBD1. Trimming removed 4 bases from V and 3 bases from J; junction bases left unmatched: 6. Germline lookup yields CDR1 SGHRS and CDR2 YFSETQ. The CDR3 has 15 residues. CDR3 DNA: TGCGCCAGCAGCACCCTGACAGGGGGCAAAGAGACCCAGTACTTC. This gives the protein CASSTLTGGKETQYF.

This chain links TRBV2 with TRBJ2-3; a weak D match, TRBD1 (5 bases). Germline V CDR1 and CDR2: SNHLY, FYNNEI. V lost 4 bases, J lost 1 base, and 9 bases lay in between. The CDR3 runs 14 residues. This CDR3 is CASSGTRGTDTQYF. In nucleotides, the CDR3 is TGTGCCAGCAGTGGGACAAGGGGCACAGATACGCAGTATTTT.

The chain is built from TRBV7-9 and TRBJ2-1; 11 nucleotides match TRBD2. V trimming: 1 base; J trimming: 7 bases; junction bases outside the gene matches: 6. The CDR3 runs to 16 residues. Per the germline V gene, CDR1 is SEHNR and CDR2 is FQNEAQ (reference sequence). CDR3: CASSLDRLAGGNEQFF. CDR3 DNA sequence: TGTGCCAGCAGCTTAGATCGCCTAGCGGGAGGTAATGAGCAGTTCTTC.

This clonotype was counted only a few times. The chain carries TRBV7-9 and TRBJ1-2; 9 bases are a match to TRBD1. Germline V gene sequence: CDR1 SEHNR, CDR2 FQNEAQ (reference sequence). V shed 5 bases, J shed 2 bases, and the junction held 9 bases outside the gene matches. The CDR3 is 16 residues long. The CDR3 sequence is CASSPGGGQGNYGYTF. The CDR3 DNA sequence: TGTGCCAGCAGCCCGGGGGGAGGACAGGGGAACTATGGCTACACCTTC.